This TCR beta chain was observed in a study of CD8+ T cells in alopecia areata. Study conclusions and caveats: Lesional scalp, notably in alopecia totalis/universalis, had clonality above that of normal scalp.

On this clone: What it recognizes is unknown.

Extraction and reverse transcription of RNA yielded cDNA as the sequencing template. TCRdb's copy holds only in-frame clones and misses some; the assay was immunoSEQ multiplex PCR. Seen here are about 99,000 clones, 55% observed once, and the top ten hold 8.8%. Germline loops: CDR1 GTSNPN, CDR2 SVGIG (reference sequence). This CDR3 is built from 13 residues. The ends were cut back, 0 bases at V and 4 bases at J, with 9 bases in the middle. Sequenced sample: CD4+ T cells sorted from blood. The chain couples TRBV30 to TRBJ1-2; D remains unclear. This TCR came from a human donor in good health. CDR3 nucleotides: TGTGCCTGGAGTGTAAGCCGGGGCTATGGCTACACCTTC. It is translated as CAWSVSRGYGYTF.